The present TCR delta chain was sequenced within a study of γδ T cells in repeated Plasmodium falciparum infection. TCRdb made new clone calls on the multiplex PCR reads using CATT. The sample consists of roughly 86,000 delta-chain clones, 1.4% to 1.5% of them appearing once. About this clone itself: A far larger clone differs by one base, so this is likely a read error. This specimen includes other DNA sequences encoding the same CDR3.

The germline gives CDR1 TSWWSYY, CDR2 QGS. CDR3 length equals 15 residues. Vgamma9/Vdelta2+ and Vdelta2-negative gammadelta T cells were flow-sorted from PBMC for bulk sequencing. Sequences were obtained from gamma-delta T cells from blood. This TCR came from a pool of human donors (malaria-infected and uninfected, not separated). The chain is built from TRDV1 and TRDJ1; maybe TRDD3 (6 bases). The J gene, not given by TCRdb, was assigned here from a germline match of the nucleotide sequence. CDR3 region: CALGRRRWGTDKLIF. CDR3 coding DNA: TGTGCCCTTGGGCGTCGCCGTTGGGGGACCGATAAACTCATCTTT.